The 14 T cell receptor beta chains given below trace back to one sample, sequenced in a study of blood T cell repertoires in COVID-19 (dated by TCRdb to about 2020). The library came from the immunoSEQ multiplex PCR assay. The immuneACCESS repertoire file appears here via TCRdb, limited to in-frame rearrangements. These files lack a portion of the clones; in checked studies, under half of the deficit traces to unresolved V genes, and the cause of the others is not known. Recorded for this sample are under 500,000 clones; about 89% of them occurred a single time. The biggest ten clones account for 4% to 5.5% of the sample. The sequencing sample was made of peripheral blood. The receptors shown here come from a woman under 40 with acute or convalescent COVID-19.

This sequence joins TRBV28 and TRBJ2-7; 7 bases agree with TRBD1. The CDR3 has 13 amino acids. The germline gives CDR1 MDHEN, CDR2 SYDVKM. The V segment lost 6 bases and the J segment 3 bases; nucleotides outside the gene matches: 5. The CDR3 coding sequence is TGTGCCAGCAGCGCAGGGACAGTCTACGAGCAGTACTTC. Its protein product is CASSAGTVYEQYF.

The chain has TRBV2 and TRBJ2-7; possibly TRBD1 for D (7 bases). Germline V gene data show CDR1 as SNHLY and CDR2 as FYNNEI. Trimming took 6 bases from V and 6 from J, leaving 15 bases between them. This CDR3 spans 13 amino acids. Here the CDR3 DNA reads TGTGCCAGCAGGCGGGGACAGCACTTCGAGCAGTACTTC. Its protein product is CASRRGQHFEQYF.

CDR3 amino acids: CASSGTGYYEQFF. The CDR3 bases are TGTGCTAGTTCCGGGACAGGTTACTATGAGCAGTTCTTC. The chain links TRBV12-5 to TRBJ2-1; TRBD1 aligns across 8 bases. V lost 8 bases and J lost 8; bases outside the gene matches: 8. The germline gives CDR1 LGHNT, CDR2 FRNRAP. The CDR3 runs 13 residues.

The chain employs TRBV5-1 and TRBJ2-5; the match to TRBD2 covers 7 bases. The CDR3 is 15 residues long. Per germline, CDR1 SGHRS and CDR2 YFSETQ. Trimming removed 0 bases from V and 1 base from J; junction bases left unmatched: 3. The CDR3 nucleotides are TGCGCCAGCAGCTTGGGAGTAGCGGGCCAAGAGACCCAGTACTTC. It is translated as CASSLGVAGQETQYF.

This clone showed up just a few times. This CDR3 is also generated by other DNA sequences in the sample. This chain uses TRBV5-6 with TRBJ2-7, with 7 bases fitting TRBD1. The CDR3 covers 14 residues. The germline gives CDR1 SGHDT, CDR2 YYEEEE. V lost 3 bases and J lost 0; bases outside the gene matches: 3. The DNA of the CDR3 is TGTGCCAGCAGCTGGACAGGCAGCTCCTACGAGCAGTACTTC. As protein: CASSWTGSSYEQYF. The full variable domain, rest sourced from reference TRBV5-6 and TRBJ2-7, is DAGVTQSPTHLIKTRGQQVTLRCSPKSGHDTVSWYQQALGQGPQFIFQYYEEEERQRGNFPDRFSGHQFPNYSSELNVNALLLGDSALYLCASSWTGSSYEQYFGPGTRLTVT.

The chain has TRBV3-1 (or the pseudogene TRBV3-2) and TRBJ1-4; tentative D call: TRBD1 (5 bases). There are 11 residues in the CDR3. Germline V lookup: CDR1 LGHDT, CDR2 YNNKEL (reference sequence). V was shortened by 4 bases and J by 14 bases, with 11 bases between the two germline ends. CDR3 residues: CASSREGRLFF. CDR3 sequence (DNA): TGTGCCAGCAGCCGGGAGGGACGTCTGTTTTTT.

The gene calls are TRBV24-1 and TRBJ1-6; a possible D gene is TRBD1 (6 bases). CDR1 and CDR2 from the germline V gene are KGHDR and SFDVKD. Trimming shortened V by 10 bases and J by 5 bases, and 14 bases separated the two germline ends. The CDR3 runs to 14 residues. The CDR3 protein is CATYYDRNNSPLHF. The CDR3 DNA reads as TGTGCCACTTACTACGACAGGAATAATTCACCCCTCCACTTT.

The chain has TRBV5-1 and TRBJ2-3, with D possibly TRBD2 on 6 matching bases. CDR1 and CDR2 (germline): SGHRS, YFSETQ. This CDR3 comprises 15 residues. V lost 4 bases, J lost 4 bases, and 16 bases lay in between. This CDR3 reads CASSGGTPGADTQYF. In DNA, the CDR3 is TGCGCCAGCAGCGGCGGGACTCCCGGGGCAGATACGCAGTATTTT. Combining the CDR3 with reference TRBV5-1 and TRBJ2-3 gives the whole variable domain KAGVTQTPRYLIKTRGQQVTLSCSPISGHRSVSWYQQTPGQGLQFLFEYFSETQRNKGNFPGRFSGRQFSNSRSEMNVSTLELGDSALYLCASSGGTPGADTQYFGPGTRLTVL.

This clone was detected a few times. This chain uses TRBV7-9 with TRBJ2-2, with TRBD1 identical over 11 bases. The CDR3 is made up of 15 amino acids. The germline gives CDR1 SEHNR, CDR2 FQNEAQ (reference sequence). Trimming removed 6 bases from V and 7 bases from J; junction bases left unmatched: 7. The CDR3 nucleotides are TGTGCCAGCAGACGTCGGACAGGGGGCAGCGGGGAGCTGTTTTTT. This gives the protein CASRRRTGGSGELFF.

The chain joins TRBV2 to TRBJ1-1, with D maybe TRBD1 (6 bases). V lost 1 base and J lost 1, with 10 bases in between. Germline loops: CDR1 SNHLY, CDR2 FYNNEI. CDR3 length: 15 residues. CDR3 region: CASSEVARGNTEAFF. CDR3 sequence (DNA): TGTGCCAGCAGTGAAGTCGCCAGGGGGAACACTGAAGCTTTCTTT.

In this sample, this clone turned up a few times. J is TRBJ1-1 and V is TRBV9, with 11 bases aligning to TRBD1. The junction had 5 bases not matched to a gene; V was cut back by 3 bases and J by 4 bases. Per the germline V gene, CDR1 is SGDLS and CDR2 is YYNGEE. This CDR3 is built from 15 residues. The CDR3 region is CASSEGGQGVTEAFF. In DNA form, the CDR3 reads TGTGCCAGCAGCGAGGGGGGACAGGGGGTCACTGAAGCTTTCTTT.

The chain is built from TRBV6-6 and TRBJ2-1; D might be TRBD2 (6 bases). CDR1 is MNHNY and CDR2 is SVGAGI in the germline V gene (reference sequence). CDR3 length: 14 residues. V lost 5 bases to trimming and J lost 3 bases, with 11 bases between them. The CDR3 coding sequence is TGTGCCAGCAGTGACCTAGCGCACTACAATGAGCAGTTCTTC. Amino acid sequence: CASSDLAHYNEQFF.

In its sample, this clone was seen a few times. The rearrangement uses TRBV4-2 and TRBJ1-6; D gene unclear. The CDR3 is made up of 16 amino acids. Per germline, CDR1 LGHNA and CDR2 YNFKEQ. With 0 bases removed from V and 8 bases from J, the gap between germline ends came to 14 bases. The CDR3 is CASSQDSSSGDSPLHF. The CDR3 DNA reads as TGTGCCAGCAGCCAAGATAGCAGTTCGGGTGATTCACCCCTCCACTTT.

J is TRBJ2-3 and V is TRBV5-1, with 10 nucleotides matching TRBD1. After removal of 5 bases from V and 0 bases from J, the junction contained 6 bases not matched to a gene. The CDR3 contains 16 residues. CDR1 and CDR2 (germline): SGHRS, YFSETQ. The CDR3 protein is CASRTGGRGSTDTQYF. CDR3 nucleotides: TGCGCCAGCAGGACAGGGGGCCGGGGTAGCACAGATACGCAGTATTTT. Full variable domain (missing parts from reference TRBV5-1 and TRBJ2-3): KAGVTQTPRYLIKTRGQQVTLSCSPISGHRSVSWYQQTPGQGLQFLFEYFSETQRNKGNFPGRFSGRQFSNSRSEMNVSTLELGDSALYLCASRTGGRGSTDTQYFGPGTRLTVL.